Shown below are 28 T cell receptor beta chains from a single sample sequenced in a study of T cell responses to AZD1222 COVID-19 vaccine. Sequenced by immunoSEQ multiplex PCR; TCRdb stores in-frame clones only, minus some. The sample yields about 120,000 clones, about 92% seen once. The input for sequencing was peripheral blood, taken on day 0 of AZD1222 vaccination. All receptors come from an adult in good health.

The chain couples TRBV10-2 to TRBJ2-7; possibly TRBD1 or TRBD2 for D (5 bases each). Germline V gene lookup returns CDR1 WSHSY and CDR2 SAAADI. This CDR3 is 15 amino acids long. V was shortened by 8 bases and J by 3 bases, with 20 bases between the two germline ends. Written as DNA, the CDR3 is TGCGCCAGCGGGGCGGACTTCAATCCTATCTACGAGCAGTACTTC. Encoded protein: CASGADFNPIYEQYF.

This chain connects TRBV30 to TRBJ1-2; TRBD1 might be the D (5 bases). The CDR3 sequence is 14 residues long. Germline lookup yields CDR1 GTSNPN and CDR2 SVGIG (reference sequence). The ends were cut back, 3 bases at V and 7 bases at J, with 18 bases in the middle. CDR3 sequence (DNA): TGTGCCTGGAGCGCGCTTTCAGGGTACGGTGGCTACACCTTC. This translates into CAWSALSGYGGYTF.

The chain recombines TRBV6-5 with TRBJ2-7, with D unresolved. The CDR3 is made up of 13 amino acids. Germline CDR1 reads MNHEY; CDR2 reads SVGAGI. The V end was cut by 0 bases, the J end by 5 bases, with 8 bases between. In DNA form, the CDR3 reads TGTGCCAGCAGTTACTCATTGGGCAACGAGCAGTACTTC. Protein product: CASSYSLGNEQYF.

The count of this clone is one. The CDR3: CASSQALGQGGTEAFF. DNA for the CDR3: TGCGCCAGCAGCCAAGCCCTGGGACAGGGTGGGACTGAAGCTTTCTTT. This chain uses TRBV4-3 with TRBJ1-1, with 9 bases that match TRBD1. The V gene end was trimmed by 1 base and the J gene end by 5 bases; junction bases not matched to a gene: 8. This CDR3 is 16 amino acids long. CDR1 and CDR2 (germline): LGHNA, YSLEER.

The rearrangement uses TRBV3-1 (or the pseudogene TRBV3-2) and TRBJ2-7; no clear D. Trimming stripped 8 bases from V and 5 bases from J, with 13 bases between. There are 12 residues in the CDR3. CDR1 and CDR2 (germline): LGHDT, YNNKEL (reference sequence). The CDR3 bases are TGTGCCAGCCACGGTCCGGGCAACGAGCAGTACTTC. Its translation is CASHGPGNEQYF.

The sample holds one count of this clone. V gene TRBV12-3 or TRBV12-4 combines with J gene TRBJ2-5, with D hard to call. Trimming cost V 3 bases and J 4 bases, with 3 bases left between them. CDR3 length: 11 residues. CDR3 protein: CASSLRETQYF. The CDR3 DNA reads as TGTGCCAGCAGTTTGCGAGAGACCCAGTACTTC.

This clone showed up just once. The rearrangement links TRBV11-2 to TRBJ2-7; no definite D call. V was trimmed by 5 bases and J by 4 bases, leaving 12 bases between them. The CDR3 runs to 13 residues. Germline CDR1 reads SGHAT; CDR2 reads FQNNGV. CDR3 nucleotides: TGTGCCAGCAGCATACCCCCCGGGTACGAGCAGTACTTC. Its protein is CASSIPPGYEQYF.

The chain carries TRBV30 and TRBJ2-5; 8 bases map to TRBD2. In germline, CDR1 is GTSNPN, CDR2 SVGIG (reference sequence). The CDR3 loop spans 14 amino acids. After removal of 2 bases from V and 5 bases from J, the junction contained 7 bases not matched to a gene. The CDR3 here is CAWSRGGGDETQYF. The DNA for the CDR3 is TGTGCCTGGAGTCGGGGGGGCGGGGATGAGACCCAGTACTTC.

The J gene is TRBJ2-4, the V gene TRBV2, with 7 positions matching TRBD1. The CDR3 spans 15 residues. V was pared by 5 bases and J by 11 bases, with 15 bases of the junction left unmatched. Germline V gives CDR1 SNHLY, CDR2 FYNNEI. The CDR3 DNA sequence: TGTGCCAGCAGTTGGGCCATAGGGACAGTCGGGGTTCAGTACTTC. It encodes CASSWAIGTVGVQYF.

V is TRBV4-1 and J is TRBJ2-7; 7 bases agree with TRBD1. Germline lookup yields CDR1 MGHRA and CDR2 YSYEKL. The CDR3 is 16 amino acids. V trimming: 1 base; J trimming: 3 bases; junction bases outside the gene matches: 9. CDR3 region: CASSQVRSGGDYEQYF. CDR3 in DNA: TGCGCCAGCAGCCAAGTAAGGTCAGGGGGTGACTACGAGCAGTACTTC.

V usage is TRBV7-2 and J usage is TRBJ1-2; a weak D match, TRBD1 (5 bases). The CDR3 contains 15 residues. V lost 7 bases to trimming and J lost 4 bases, with 19 bases between them. Germline V gene sequence: CDR1 SGHTA, CDR2 FQGNSA. CDR3 residues: CASNPGLARSYGYTF. For the CDR3, the DNA is TGTGCCAGCAACCCGGGGCTGGCGCGGAGCTATGGCTACACCTTC.

The chain employs TRBV29-1 and TRBJ1-5; no clear D gene. The CDR3 contains 13 residues. Germline CDR1 and CDR2: SQVTM and ANQGSEA. V was clipped by 5 bases and J by 2 bases, with 10 bases between them. The CDR3 nucleotides read TGCAGCGTTCTTCCCTCCGGCAATCAGCCCCAGCATTTT. Its translation is CSVLPSGNQPQHF.

The chain carries TRBV7-9 and TRBJ1-6; 7 bases fit TRBD1. V was pared by 3 bases and J by 0 bases, with 8 bases of the junction left unmatched. The CDR3 has 18 amino acids. Germline V gene sequence: CDR1 SEHNR, CDR2 FQNEAQ (reference sequence). The CDR3 here is CASSFTGTANSYNSPLHF. DNA for the CDR3: TGTGCCAGCAGCTTTACCGGGACAGCAAACTCCTATAATTCACCCCTCCACTTT.

This clone showed up just once. V is TRBV7-9 and J is TRBJ2-6, with unresolved D. Per the germline V gene, CDR1 is SEHNR and CDR2 is FQNEAQ (reference sequence). Trimming removed 1 base from V and 0 bases from J, with 13 bases in between. This CDR3 region has 18 residues. The CDR3 is CASSLEEYLPSGANVLTF. CDR3 in DNA: TGTGCCAGCAGCTTAGAGGAATACCTACCCTCTGGGGCCAACGTCCTGACTTTC.

The chain joins TRBV3-1 (or the pseudogene TRBV3-2) to TRBJ2-2; TRBD2 is a possible D gene (5 bases). CDR1 is LGHDT and CDR2 is YNNKEL in the germline V gene (reference sequence). CDR3 length: 16 residues. Trimming took 7 bases from V and 4 from J, leaving 19 bases between them. The CDR3 DNA reads TGTGCCAGCAAGGTGGCGGGCCCGCCCAGCACCGGGGAGCTGTTTTTT. Encoded protein: CASKVAGPPSTGELFF.

In this sample, this clone turned up once. The V and J genes are TRBV2 and TRBJ1-1; 7 bases map to TRBD1. Germline CDR1 reads SNHLY; CDR2 reads FYNNEI. The V segment lost 6 bases and the J segment 0 bases; nucleotides outside the gene matches: 7. The CDR3 runs to 15 residues. The CDR3 coding sequence is TGTGCCAGCAGAGAGGGGGCAGGGTTGAACACTGAAGCTTTCTTT. Translated, it gives CASREGAGLNTEAFF.

This chain links TRBV28 with TRBJ2-1; 9 bases map to TRBD2. V trimming: 3 bases; J trimming: 5 bases; junction bases outside the gene matches: 14. CDR3 size: 18 residues. Germline V gives CDR1 MDHEN, CDR2 SYDVKM. The CDR3 is CASSFRGLALRIHNEQFF. The CDR3 DNA reads as TGTGCCAGCAGTTTCCGGGGACTAGCACTCCGAATTCACAATGAGCAGTTCTTC.

This chain joins TRBV7-2 and TRBJ1-2; possibly TRBD1 for D (5 bases). The germline V gene encodes CDR1 SGHTA and CDR2 FQGNSA. The V end lost 5 bases, the J end lost 6 bases, and 25 bases lay between the germline ends. The CDR3 loop spans 17 amino acids. CDR3 amino acids: CASSPTLRDPGGDGYTF. The CDR3 DNA follows: TGTGCCAGCAGCCCCACACTCCGGGACCCCGGAGGGGATGGCTACACCTTC.

The rearrangement links TRBV3-1 (or the pseudogene TRBV3-2) to TRBJ1-1; 9 nucleotides line up with TRBD1. Looked up from germline, CDR1 is LGHDT and CDR2 is YNNKEL (reference sequence). The CDR3 runs 14 residues. V shed 3 bases, J shed 5 bases, and the junction held 4 bases outside the gene matches. CDR3 protein: CASSHWDRETEAFF. The DNA of the CDR3 is TGTGCCAGCAGCCATTGGGACAGGGAGACTGAAGCTTTCTTT.

The chain joins TRBV6-5 to TRBJ2-7, with TRBD1 as a possible D gene (6 bases). The CDR3 runs 14 residues. The V gene's germline CDR1 is MNHEY and CDR2 SVGAGI. V was trimmed by 7 bases and J by 4 bases, leaving 17 bases between them. CDR3 sequence (DNA): TGTGCCAGCAAGCGGTTCAAGGGGGAATACGAGCAGTACTTC. This encodes CASKRFKGEYEQYF.

The chain employs TRBV4-3 and TRBJ1-5; D gene ambiguous. The length of the CDR3 is 15 residues. Germline CDR1 reads LGHNA; CDR2 reads YSLEER. Deletions cut 1 base from V and 7 bases from J, with 14 bases between. CDR3 sequence: CASSQGVGLGQPQHF. The CDR3 DNA sequence: TGCGCCAGCAGCCAAGGGGTGGGCCTTGGACAGCCCCAGCATTTT.

The rearrangement joins TRBV10-2 to TRBJ1-4; TRBD1 aligns across 7 bases. The CDR3 consists of 14 residues. Germline V gene sequence: CDR1 WSHSY, CDR2 SAAADI. V lost 2 bases to trimming and J lost 7 bases; unmatched junction nucleotides: 4. Here the CDR3 reads CASSEDRVGEKLFF. CDR3 coding DNA: TGCGCCAGCAGTGAGGACAGGGTGGGTGAAAAACTGTTTTTT.

In regard to this clone: This sample includes further DNA sequences coding for the same CDR3. V is TRBV9 and J is TRBJ2-2, with 12 bases matching TRBD1. The CDR3 sequence is 16 residues long. From germline, CDR1 is SGDLS and CDR2 YYNGEE. The ends lost 0 bases at V and 7 bases at J; junction bases unmatched: 4. CDR3 coding DNA: TGTGCCAGCAGCGTAGGGGGACAGGGGGCCAGCGGGGAGCTGTTTTTT. This sequence encodes CASSVGGQGASGELFF.

The CDR3 here is CASSQDVSITEAFF. CDR3 bases: TGCGCCAGCAGCCAAGATGTGAGCATCACTGAAGCTTTCTTT. The chain is built from TRBV4-3 and TRBJ1-1; D is ambiguous. Looked up from germline, CDR1 is LGHNA and CDR2 is YSLEER. V was shortened by 0 bases and J by 4 bases, with 9 bases between the two germline ends. The CDR3 has 14 amino acids.

This clone occurred many times. This chain joins TRBV28 and TRBJ2-1, with D perhaps assigned TRBD1 or TRBD2 (5 bases each). Trimming took off 5 bases at V and 3 bases at J, with 17 bases between the two ends. The CDR3 length is 16 residues. The germline V gene has CDR1 MDHEN and CDR2 SYDVKM. CDR3 loop: CASSPPLGTVYNEQFF. CDR3 coding DNA: TGTGCCAGCAGTCCACCTCTCGGGACGGTCTACAATGAGCAGTTCTTC.

V gene TRBV12-3 or TRBV12-4 combines with J gene TRBJ1-1; D is possibly TRBD1 (5 bases). This CDR3 comprises 11 residues. V gave up 7 bases and J gave up 10 bases, with 13 bases separating them. The CDR3 nucleotides are TGTGCCAGCACATCGGGGACGGTAGCTTTCTTT. Translated, it gives CASTSGTVAFF.

The chain is built from TRBV29-1 and TRBJ2-7; 7 bases agree with TRBD1. This CDR3 is 15 amino acids long. CDR1 SQVTM and CDR2 ANQGSEA come from the germline V gene. Losses at the gene ends were 0 bases for V and 0 bases for J; bases not matched to a gene: 5. The CDR3 loop reads CSVEDQRTGSYEQYF. DNA for the CDR3: TGCAGCGTTGAAGATCAGAGGACAGGCTCCTACGAGCAGTACTTC.

V and J are TRBV9 and TRBJ1-2, with a weak D call TRBD1 (6 bases). V lost 3 bases and J lost 6, with 12 bases in between. The CDR3 totals 13 residues. The germline V gene has CDR1 SGDLS and CDR2 YYNGEE. The CDR3 sequence: CASSDRVGDGYTF. DNA for the CDR3: TGTGCCAGCAGCGACAGGGTTGGTGATGGCTACACCTTC.